This entry lists 27 T cell receptor beta chains sequenced from one sample in a study of T cell responses to AZD1222 COVID-19 vaccine. Data came from immunoSEQ multiplex PCR; TCRdb stores just in-frame clones and leaves some out. The table lists under 150,000 clones, about 91% of them singletons. Sequences were derived from peripheral blood, sampled on day 0 of AZD1222 vaccination. Receptor source: an adult in good health.

The chain has TRBV7-2 and TRBJ2-7, with 13 bases fitting TRBD2. Germline trimming cut 2 bases from V and 0 bases from J; bases unmatched to any gene: 10. This CDR3 is built from 19 residues. Germline CDR1 is SGHTA and CDR2 is FQGNSA. CDR3 DNA: TGTGCCAGCAGCTTAAACCGCGGGACTAGCGGGGAAAGCTCCTACGAGCAGTACTTC. It translates to CASSLNRGTSGESSYEQYF.

The chain is built from TRBV7-2 and TRBJ2-5; D perhaps matches TRBD2 (6 bases). Trimming took off 5 bases at V and 1 base at J, with 11 bases between the two ends. From germline, CDR1 is SGHTA and CDR2 FQGNSA. This CDR3 has 14 amino acids. The CDR3 DNA follows: TGTGCCAGCAGCCTTGGCGGGGCCCAAGAGACCCAGTACTTC. Translated: CASSLGGAQETQYF.

Worth noting for this clone: The conserved phenylalanine or tryptophan is not found at the CDR3 terminus, so this likely reflects a read error. The DNA is left out, because the CDR3 cannot be placed on it with certainty; the CDR3 is given as TCRdb lists it. The chain has TRBV4-1 and TRBJ1-1. 13 amino acids form the CDR3, both terminal residues included. From germline, CDR1 is MGHRA and CDR2 YSYEKL. The CDR3 sequence: CASSQDWVGRPLL.

The chain joins TRBV18 to TRBJ2-3; 7 positions match TRBD1. The trim removed 4 bases at V and 4 bases at J, leaving 2 bases unmatched. This CDR3 comprises 13 residues. Germline-derived CDR1 and CDR2 are KGHSH and LQKENI. The CDR3 region has the DNA TGTGCCAGCTCACATGACAGGGCAGATACGCAGTATTTT. It specifies CASSHDRADTQYF.

The chain couples TRBV15 to TRBJ2-3, with D possibly matching TRBD1 (6 bases). This CDR3 spans 14 amino acids. V was trimmed by 5 bases and J by 4 bases, leaving 13 bases between them. CDR1 is LNHNV, CDR2 YYDKDF, per germline (reference sequence). The CDR3 loop reads CATSETGGADTQYF. The CDR3 nucleotides read TGTGCCACCAGCGAGACAGGAGGCGCAGATACGCAGTATTTT.

V gene TRBV3-1 (or the pseudogene TRBV3-2) combines with J gene TRBJ2-1, with D possibly called TRBD1 or TRBD2 (6 bases each). The length of the CDR3 is 17 residues. The V end was cut by 6 bases, the J end by 2 bases, with 20 bases between. The germline V gene encodes CDR1 LGHDT and CDR2 YNNKEL (reference sequence). This CDR3 reads CASSARGPGAAYNEQFF. CDR3 nucleotide sequence: TGTGCCAGCAGTGCCAGGGGTCCGGGGGCGGCCTACAATGAGCAGTTCTTC.

A few counts support this clone. The chain carries TRBV4-3 and TRBJ2-7; tentatively, D is TRBD1 (5 bases). The CDR3 has 15 residues. V lost 4 bases to trimming and J lost 3 bases, with 16 bases between them. The V gene's germline CDR1 is LGHNA and CDR2 YSLEER. CDR3 protein: CASSPEADIYYEQYF. Here the CDR3 DNA reads TGCGCCAGCAGCCCCGAGGCGGACATCTACTACGAGCAGTACTTC.

V is TRBV3-1 (or the pseudogene TRBV3-2) and J is TRBJ1-1, with D unresolved. CDR3 size: 15 residues. Trimming took 4 bases from V and 2 from J, leaving 14 bases between them. CDR1 and CDR2 (germline): LGHDT, YNNKEL (reference sequence). This CDR3 is CASSPNKGGNTEAFF. CDR3 sequence (DNA): TGTGCCAGCAGCCCGAATAAGGGAGGAAACACTGAAGCTTTCTTT.

The chain is built from TRBV6-5 and TRBJ1-5; weak D call: TRBD1 (6 bases). Trimming stripped 6 bases from V and 5 bases from J, with 11 bases between. The CDR3 consists of 13 residues. Germline V lookup: CDR1 MNHEY, CDR2 SVGAGI. For the CDR3, the DNA is TGTGCCAGCAGGCCACACAGGGATCAGCCCCAGCATTTT. This codes for CASRPHRDQPQHF.

The chain combines TRBV4-1 with TRBJ1-6; no clear D gene. V dropped 1 base and J dropped 1 base, with 11 bases sitting between them. CDR1 is MGHRA and CDR2 is YSYEKL in the germline V gene. CDR3 length: 17 residues. The DNA for the CDR3 is TGCGCCAGCAGCCAAGTAGACTTAATTTCCTATAATTCACCCCTCCACTTT. Amino acids: CASSQVDLISYNSPLHF.

The chain uses TRBV10-3 and TRBJ2-1; 9 bases align to TRBD2. CDR3 length: 17 residues. Germline V gene data show CDR1 as ENHRY and CDR2 as SYGVKD. V was pared by 4 bases and J by 4 bases, with 11 bases of the junction left unmatched. CDR3 amino acids: CAISARVSGGTYNEQFF. The CDR3 DNA is TGTGCCATCAGTGCCCGGGTTAGCGGGGGAACATACAATGAGCAGTTCTTC.

The rearrangement links TRBV3-1 (or the pseudogene TRBV3-2) to TRBJ2-7; unclear D gene. Germline V CDR1 and CDR2: LGHDT, YNNKEL (reference sequence). The CDR3 spans 11 residues. V was shortened by 10 bases and J by 7 bases, with 14 bases between the two germline ends. The CDR3 DNA reads as TGTGCCACACGCCAAGGAAATGAGCAGTACTTC. This translates into CATRQGNEQYF.

The chain couples TRBV7-2 to TRBJ2-7; D assignment may be TRBD1 or TRBD2 (5 bases each). This CDR3 contains 17 residues. V dropped 1 base and J dropped 4 bases, with 20 bases sitting between them. CDR1 and CDR2 from the germline V gene are SGHTA and FQGNSA. The CDR3 DNA reads TGTGCCAGCAGCTTAGGGGTCAGGGTGGGGGTGAGTTACGAGCAGTACTTC. Translating gives CASSLGVRVGVSYEQYF.

V is TRBV9 and J is TRBJ1-1; D is ambiguous. The CDR3 sequence is 13 residues long. V dropped 3 bases and J dropped 0 bases, with 6 bases sitting between them. Germline-derived CDR1 and CDR2 are SGDLS and YYNGEE. The DNA for the CDR3 is TGTGCCAGCAGCGCAGAGATGAACACTGAAGCTTTCTTT. Protein sequence: CASSAEMNTEAFF.

This chain joins TRBV18 and TRBJ2-7; D assignment may be TRBD1 or TRBD2 (5 bases each). Looked up from germline, CDR1 is KGHSH and CDR2 is LQKENI. The CDR3 runs to 15 residues. Trimming left V 6 bases short and J 0 bases short, with 15 bases between. CDR3 loop: CASSPGPGSSYEQYF. CDR3 DNA sequence: TGTGCCAGCTCCCCGGGGCCAGGAAGCTCCTACGAGCAGTACTTC.

The J gene is TRBJ2-2, the V gene TRBV6-2 or TRBV6-3, with D possibly matching TRBD2 (5 bases). The CDR3 extends over 16 amino acids. Per the germline V gene, CDR1 is MNHEY and CDR2 is SVGEGT. The V end was cut by 0 bases, the J end by 4 bases, with 12 bases between. In nucleotides, the CDR3 is TGTGCCAGCAGTTACTCGCGGAGGTCTGGCACCGGGGAGCTGTTTTTT. This encodes CASSYSRRSGTGELFF.

The chain links TRBV14 to TRBJ2-3; D unclear. The V end lost 5 bases, the J end lost 4 bases, and 10 bases lay between the germline ends. CDR1 SGHDN and CDR2 FVKESK come from the germline V gene. This CDR3 comprises 13 residues. The CDR3 reads CASSFRNADTQYF. For the CDR3, the DNA is TGTGCCAGCAGCTTCCGGAACGCAGATACGCAGTATTTT.

This clone was seen a single time. The rearrangement uses TRBV19 and TRBJ2-1; 15 bases map to TRBD2. V was clipped by 9 bases and J by 7 bases; unmatched bases: 7. Germline lookup yields CDR1 LNHDA and CDR2 SQIVND (reference sequence). This CDR3 comprises 15 residues. The CDR3: CASTGTSGGYNEQFF. The CDR3 DNA follows: TGTGCCAGCACAGGGACTAGCGGGGGGTATAATGAGCAGTTCTTC.

The chain links TRBV21-1 to TRBJ1-1; no check of the table's D call, TRBD1, against the DNA was made. TRBV21-1 is recorded as a pseudogene. The length of the CDR3 is 16 residues. CDR3 residues: CASSKLRQGLNTEAFF. CDR3 DNA: TGTGCCAGCAGCAAACTCAGACAGGGACTGAACACTGAAGCTTTCTTT.

CDR3 bases: TGCGCCAGCAGCTCATACACAGACGGGGGCTACACCTTC. It specifies CASSSYTDGGYTF. This sequence joins TRBV5-1 and TRBJ1-2; D is ambiguous. The ends were cut back, 3 bases at V and 8 bases at J, with 14 bases in the middle. The CDR3 sequence is 13 residues long. CDR1 SGHRS and CDR2 YFSETQ come from the germline V gene.

This clone was observed a few times. The genes are TRBV10-2 and TRBJ1-1, with D perhaps matching TRBD1 (5 bases). The germline V gene has CDR1 WSHSY and CDR2 SAAADI. Between the trimmed V and J ends, which lost 3 bases and 6 bases, there was a span of 11 bases. The CDR3 runs 13 residues. DNA of the CDR3: TGCGCCAGCAGTGATCCAGGGATCCCTGAAGCTTTCTTT. As protein: CASSDPGIPEAFF.

This clone appeared a few times. The rearrangement uses TRBV27 and TRBJ2-7; 10 bases fit TRBD2. The germline V gene encodes CDR1 MNHEY and CDR2 SMNVEV (reference sequence). This CDR3 comprises 15 residues. V shed 1 base, J shed 3 bases, and the junction held 3 bases outside the gene matches. In DNA, the CDR3 is TGTGCCAGCAGTTTATGGCTAGCGGGGGTCTACGAGCAGTACTTC. It codes for CASSLWLAGVYEQYF.

This rearrangement joins TRBV9 to TRBJ1-3; D gene uncertain. The ends were cut back, 4 bases at V and 0 bases at J, with 14 bases in the middle. CDR3 length: 16 amino acids. The germline V gene encodes CDR1 SGDLS and CDR2 YYNGEE. Here the CDR3 DNA reads TGTGCCAGCAGCTTACAGCTAGAGTCCTCTGGAAACACCATATATTTT. The encoded protein is CASSLQLESSGNTIYF.

V and J are TRBV7-9 and TRBJ1-5; tentative D call: TRBD1 (6 bases). The CDR3 is 13 amino acids. Germline V gene sequence: CDR1 SEHNR, CDR2 FQNEAQ (reference sequence). The germline V and J ends were trimmed by 4 bases and 4 bases, with 8 bases remaining between them. The CDR3 is CASSYTGNQPQHF. The CDR3 DNA is TGTGCCAGCAGCTATACAGGGAATCAGCCCCAGCATTTT. The full variable domain, with the rest looked up from reference TRBV7-9 and TRBJ1-5, is DTGVSQNPRHKITKRGQNVTFRCDPISEHNRLYWYRQTLGQGPEFLTYFQNEAQLEKSRLLSDRFSAERPKGSFSTLEIQRTEQGDSAMYLCASSYTGNQPQHFGDGTRLSIL.

This chain joins TRBV5-1 and TRBJ1-2, with D unresolved. Looked up from germline, CDR1 is SGHRS and CDR2 is YFSETQ. The CDR3 sequence is 14 residues long. Trimming pared 1 base from V and 2 bases from J, leaving 9 bases between. The CDR3 nucleotides are TGCGCCAGCAGCTTGTACGGGAGCAACTATGGCTACACCTTC. Translating gives CASSLYGSNYGYTF.

The chain carries TRBV7-9 and TRBJ1-4, with D hard to call. This CDR3 region has 16 residues. The germline V gene has CDR1 SEHNR and CDR2 FQNEAQ (reference sequence). Between the trimmed V and J ends, which lost 5 bases and 3 bases, there was a span of 16 bases. The CDR3 protein is CASSPIQVVPNEKLFF. The DNA for the CDR3 is TGTGCCAGCAGCCCAATCCAGGTGGTACCTAATGAAAAACTGTTTTTT.

The chain joins TRBV19 to TRBJ2-1, with 7 bases matching TRBD1. Germline V gene lookup returns CDR1 LNHDA and CDR2 SQIVND (reference sequence). CDR3 length equals 15 residues. Germline trimming cut 7 bases from V and 8 bases from J; bases unmatched to any gene: 14. The CDR3 sequence is CASTIPGRGTDEQFF. CDR3 nucleotides: TGTGCCAGTACCATACCGGGCAGGGGGACGGATGAGCAGTTCTTC.